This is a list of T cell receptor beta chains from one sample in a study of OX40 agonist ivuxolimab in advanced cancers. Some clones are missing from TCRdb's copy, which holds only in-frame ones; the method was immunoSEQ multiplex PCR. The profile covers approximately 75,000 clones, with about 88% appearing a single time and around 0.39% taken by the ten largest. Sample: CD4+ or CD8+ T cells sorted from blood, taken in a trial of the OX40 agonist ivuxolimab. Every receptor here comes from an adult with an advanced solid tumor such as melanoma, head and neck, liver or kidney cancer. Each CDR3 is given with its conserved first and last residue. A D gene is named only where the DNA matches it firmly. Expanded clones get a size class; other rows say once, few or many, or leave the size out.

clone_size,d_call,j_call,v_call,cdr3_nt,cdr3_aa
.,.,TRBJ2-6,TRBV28,TGTGCCAGCACCCCTTCTGGGTCTGGGGCCAACGTCCTGACTTTC,CASTPSGSGANVLTF
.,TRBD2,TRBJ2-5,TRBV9,TGTGCCAGCAGCGTAGATACGGGAGGGGGAGAGACCCAGTACTTC,CASSVDTGGGETQYF
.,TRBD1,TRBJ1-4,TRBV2,TGTGCCAGCATTAGGGGGCAGAATGAAAAACTGTTTTTT,CASIRGQNEKLFF
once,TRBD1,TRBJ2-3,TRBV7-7,TGTGCCAGCAGCTTGGGGACAGGGGGATCGGGGGATACGCAGTATTTT,CASSLGTGGSGDTQYF
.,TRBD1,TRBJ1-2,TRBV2,TGTGCCAGCAGGGGGCAGGGGGCAGGCTATGGCTACACCTTC,CASRGQGAGYGYTF
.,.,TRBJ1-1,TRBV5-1,TGCGCCAGCAGCTCAGGGGTTATGAACACTGAAGCTTTCTTT,CASSSGVMNTEAFF
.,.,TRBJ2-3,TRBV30,TGTGCCTGGACAAGGGTGGGCACAGATACGCAGTATTTT,CAWTRVGTDTQYF
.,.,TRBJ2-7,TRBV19,TGTGCCAGTAGTACTTTCCACCACAACGAGCAGTACTTC,CASSTFHHNEQYF
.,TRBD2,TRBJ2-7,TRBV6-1,TGTGCCAGCAGTGAAGTCACTTCATCTAGCGGGAGATTCTACGAGCAGTACTTC,CASSEVTSSSGRFYEQYF
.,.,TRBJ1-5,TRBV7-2,TGTGCCAGCAGCCCCCTGGGAGGGTCAAGCAATCAGCCCCAGCATTTT,CASSPLGGSSNQPQHF
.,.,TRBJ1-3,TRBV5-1,TGCGCCAGCAGCTTGGCGATGGGTGAAAACACCATATATTTT,CASSLAMGENTIYF
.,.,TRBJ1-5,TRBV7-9,TGTGCCAGCAGCTTAGGCCACGGTCAGCCCCAGCATTTT,CASSLGHGQPQHF
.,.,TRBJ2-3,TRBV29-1,TGCAGCGTTTCTGAAAACACAATCACAGATACGCAGTATTTT,CSVSENTITDTQYF
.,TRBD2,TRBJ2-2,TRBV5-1,TGCGCCAGCAGCTGGAGTCTAGCGGGAGGGAACACCGGGGAGCTGTTTTTT,CASSWSLAGGNTGELFF
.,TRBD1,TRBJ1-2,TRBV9,TGTGCCAGCAGCCCCGGGACAGGGTATGGCTACACCTTC,CASSPGTGYGYTF
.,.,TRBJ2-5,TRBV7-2,TGTGCCAGCAGCCTCACTTTCCGGGTCAGGGGTCAAGAGACCCAGTACTTC,CASSLTFRVRGQETQYF
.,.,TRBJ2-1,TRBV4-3,TGCGCCAGCAGCCAAGATCGGGGGAGGAATGAGCAGTTCTTC,CASSQDRGRNEQFF
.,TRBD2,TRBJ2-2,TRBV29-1,TGCAGCGTTGTACTAGCGGGAGCCCCCGGGGAGCTGTTTTTT,CSVVLAGAPGELFF
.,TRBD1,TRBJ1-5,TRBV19,TGTGCCAGTACCGGGACAGGGGGGAACAATCAGCCCCAGCATTTT,CASTGTGGNNQPQHF
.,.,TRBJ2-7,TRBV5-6,TGTGCCAGCAGCTATGGAGGGACAGCCCGGCCCCAATACGAGCAGTACTTC,CASSYGGTARPQYEQYF
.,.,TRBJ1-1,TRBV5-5,TGTGCCAGCAGGCTTCAAATGGGGTTGAGGGGCCCTGAAGCTTTCTTT,CASRLQMGLRGPEAFF
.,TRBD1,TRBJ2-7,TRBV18,TGTGCCAGCTCTCCGGGACAGGGTATCTACGAGCAGTACTTC,CASSPGQGIYEQYF
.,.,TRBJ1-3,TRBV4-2,TGTGCCAGCAGCCAGTCTACCGGGTCCGTAAGTGGAAACACCATATATTTT,CASSQSTGSVSGNTIYF
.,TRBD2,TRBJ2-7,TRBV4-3,TGCGCCAGCAGCCAAGATCTGGTCCCCAGCGGGAGTCGATACGAGCAGTACTTC,CASSQDLVPSGSRYEQYF
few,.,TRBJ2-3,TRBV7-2,TGTGCCAGCGGATACGCAACAGATACGCAGTATTTT,CASGYATDTQYF
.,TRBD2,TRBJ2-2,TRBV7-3,TGTGCCAGCAGCTTAAGGACTAGCGGGGAGCTGTTTTTT,CASSLRTSGELFF
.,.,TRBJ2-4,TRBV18,TGTGCCAGCTCACCACCGAGCGTGGCCAAAAACATTCAGTACTTC,CASSPPSVAKNIQYF
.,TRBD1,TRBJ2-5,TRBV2,TGTGCCAGCAGCGCCATCACCGGGACAGGAGAGACCCAGTACTTC,CASSAITGTGETQYF
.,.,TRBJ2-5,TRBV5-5,TGTGCCAGCAGCTTGGTGGAAGCGCCGAAGACCCAGTACTTC,CASSLVEAPKTQYF
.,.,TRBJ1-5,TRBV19,TGTGCCAGTAGTATAAGGGACTCGATACGCAATCAGCCCCAGCATTTT,CASSIRDSIRNQPQHF
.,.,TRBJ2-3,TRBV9,TGTGCCAGCAGCGTAGTGGGGCAGTCAGTCACAGATACGCAGTATTTT,CASSVVGQSVTDTQYF
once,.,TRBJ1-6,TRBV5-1,TGCGCCAGCAGCGGAGACAGCTATTCACCCCTCCACTTT,CASSGDSYSPLHF
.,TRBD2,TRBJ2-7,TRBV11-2,TGTGCCAGCAGCTACCGGGGGAGGGAACTTCCCACCTACGAGCAGTACTTC,CASSYRGRELPTYEQYF
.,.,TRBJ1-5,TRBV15,TGTGCCACCAGCACCTTATCCGGTTATAATCAGCCCCAGCATTTT,CATSTLSGYNQPQHF
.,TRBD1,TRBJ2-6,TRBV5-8,TGTGCCAGCAGCGGACAGGGTTTATTCCCTGGGGCCAACGTCCTGACTTTC,CASSGQGLFPGANVLTF
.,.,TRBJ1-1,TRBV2,TGTGCCAGCAGGGTTGAGGTCACTGAAGCTTTCTTT,CASRVEVTEAFF
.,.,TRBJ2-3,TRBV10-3,TGTGCCACCGGGACCAGCCCAAGCACAGATACGCAGTATTTT,CATGTSPSTDTQYF